A single sample is the source of the 13 T cell receptor beta chains below, sequenced in a study of blood T cell repertoires in COVID-19. TCRdb keeps only in-frame clones here, not all; method: immunoSEQ multiplex PCR. The top ten hold roughly 12% of the sample, which has about 210,000 clones, roughly four fifths seen once. The sequenced sample was peripheral blood. Every receptor here comes from a woman in her 40s with acute or convalescent COVID-19.

This clone was seen a single time. One end of the junction varies from germline; a read error may be responsible. For the CDR3, the DNA is TGTGCCGGCAGCGTAGCATCCCTATCGGGAGCTTTCTTT. It translates to CAGSVASLSGAFF. This sequence joins TRBV9 and TRBJ1-1; D ambiguous. The germline gives CDR1 SGDLS, CDR2 YYNGEE. This CDR3 is built from 13 residues.

This clone came up once. J is TRBJ1-3 and V is TRBV9, with D perhaps TRBD1 (6 bases). V gave up 5 bases and J gave up 3 bases, with 9 bases separating them. Germline loops: CDR1 SGDLS, CDR2 YYNGEE. The CDR3 covers 13 residues. This chain's CDR3 is CASRGQGGNTIYF. In nucleotides, the CDR3 is TGTGCCAGCAGGGGACAAGGTGGAAACACCATATATTTT.

The rearrangement joins TRBV6-2 or TRBV6-3 to TRBJ2-3; TRBD2 might be the D (6 bases). The CDR3 spans 18 residues. Per the germline V gene, CDR1 is MNHEY and CDR2 is SVGEGT. V lost 2 bases and J lost 2, with 20 bases in between. The DNA of the CDR3 is TGTGCCAGCAGTTACGTAGAATCTGGTTGGACTAACACAGATACGCAGTATTTT. Translating gives CASSYVESGWTNTDTQYF.

This chain joins TRBV3-1 (or the pseudogene TRBV3-2) and TRBJ2-7; TRBD2 might be the D (5 bases). V lost 1 base and J lost 2, with 18 bases in between. The CDR3 is made up of 17 amino acids. Looked up from germline, CDR1 is LGHDT and CDR2 is YNNKEL (reference sequence). CDR3 in amino acids: CASSQGGSQNFAYEQYF. The CDR3 region has the DNA TGTGCCAGCAGCCAAGGCGGGTCTCAAAATTTTGCCTACGAGCAGTACTTC.

V and J are TRBV11-3 and TRBJ2-3; TRBD2 matches 14 bases. Per germline, CDR1 SGHNT and CDR2 YENEEA. The V gene end was trimmed by 3 bases and the J gene end by 4 bases; junction bases not matched to a gene: 3. This CDR3 spans 16 amino acids. In DNA, the CDR3 is TGTGCCAGCAGCTTGGGACTAGCGGGGGCGGCAGATACGCAGTATTTT. Its translation: CASSLGLAGAADTQYF.

This clone was seen a single time. The identical CDR3 is also encoded by other nucleotide sequences in the sample. This chain links TRBV7-9 with TRBJ2-7; D is uncertain. Germline V gene data show CDR1 as SEHNR and CDR2 as FQNEAQ (reference sequence). The CDR3 spans 12 residues. Trimming removed 1 base at V and 9 bases at J, with 10 bases between. In DNA, the CDR3 is TGTGCCAGCAGCTTAGAAGGCGGCGGGCAGTACTTC. Translation: CASSLEGGGQYF.

CDR3 bases: TGTGCCAGCTCACCATTCCAGGAACCCCTTTATGGCTACACCTTC. Translated, it gives CASSPFQEPLYGYTF. The V gene is TRBV18, the J gene TRBJ1-2; D gene uncertain. The germline CDR1 and CDR2 sequences are KGHSH and LQKENI. The V and J ends lost 2 bases and 5 bases respectively, with 15 bases between them. The CDR3 covers 15 residues.

V is TRBV28 and J is TRBJ1-3, with no clear D. The CDR3 sequence is 15 residues long. Per the germline V gene, CDR1 is MDHEN and CDR2 is SYDVKM. V was shortened by 6 bases and J by 7 bases, with 19 bases between the two germline ends. CDR3 protein: CASRARLGRSNTIYF. The CDR3 bases are TGTGCCAGCAGAGCGAGATTGGGGAGGTCGAACACCATATATTTT.

The rearrangement joins TRBV2 to TRBJ2-2; 9 nucleotides line up with TRBD1. The CDR3 covers 14 residues. V dropped 8 bases and J dropped 2; count of bases not matched to a gene: 3. Germline V gene sequence: CDR1 SNHLY, CDR2 FYNNEI. Here the CDR3 DNA reads TGTGCCAGCTGGGACAGGGTTAACACCGGGGAGCTGTTTTTT. This sequence encodes CASWDRVNTGELFF.

V is TRBV6-5 and J is TRBJ2-1, with 9 bases identical to TRBD2. The trim removed 5 bases at V and 4 bases at J, leaving 3 bases unmatched. CDR3 length: 14 residues. The germline V gene has CDR1 MNHEY and CDR2 SVGAGI. The CDR3 DNA reads as TGTGCCAGCAGTCTAGCGGGGCGATACAATGAGCAGTTCTTC. Protein: CASSLAGRYNEQFF.

This chain uses TRBV27 with TRBJ2-7, with 8 bases matching TRBD2. Germline CDR1 MNHEY, CDR2 SMNVEV (reference sequence). The V segment lost 3 bases and the J segment 2 bases; nucleotides outside the gene matches: 6. This CDR3 spans 15 amino acids. CDR3 nucleotides: TGTGCCAGCAGTTTTTTTACGGGAGGGCCCTACGAGCAGTACTTC. It codes for CASSFFTGGPYEQYF.

This clone was observed a few times. One junction end does not reproduce the germline sequence, and a read error may be involved. This rearrangement joins TRBV7-2 to TRBJ2-1; 12 bases are shared with TRBD2. The CDR3 covers 15 residues. CDR1 and CDR2 from the germline V gene are SGHTA and FQGNSA. CDR3 loop: CASSLAGGGPNEQFF. CDR3 nucleotides: TGTGCCAGCAGCCTAGCGGGGGGGGGACCGAATGAGCAGTTCTTC.

This rearrangement joins TRBV29-1 to TRBJ2-1; possibly TRBD1 for D (6 bases). CDR1 SQVTM and CDR2 ANQGSEA come from the germline V gene. The CDR3 contains 14 residues. V was trimmed by 3 bases and J by 4 bases, leaving 13 bases between them. DNA for the CDR3: TGCAGCGTTGACGCCGGGACATCATACAATGAGCAGTTCTTC. The encoded protein is CSVDAGTSYNEQFF.